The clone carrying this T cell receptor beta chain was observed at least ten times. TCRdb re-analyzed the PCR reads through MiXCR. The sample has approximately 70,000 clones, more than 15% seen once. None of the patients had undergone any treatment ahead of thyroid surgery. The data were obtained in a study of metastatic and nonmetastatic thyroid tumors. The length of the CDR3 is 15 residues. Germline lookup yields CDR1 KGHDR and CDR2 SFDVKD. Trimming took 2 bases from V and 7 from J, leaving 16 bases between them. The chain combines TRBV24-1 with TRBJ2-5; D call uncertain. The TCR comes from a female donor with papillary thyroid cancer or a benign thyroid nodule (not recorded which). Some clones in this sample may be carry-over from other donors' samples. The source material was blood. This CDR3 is CATSDWAGPLGTQYF. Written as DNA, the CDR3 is TGTGCCACCAGTGATTGGGCAGGCCCTCTCGGGACCCAGTACTTC.